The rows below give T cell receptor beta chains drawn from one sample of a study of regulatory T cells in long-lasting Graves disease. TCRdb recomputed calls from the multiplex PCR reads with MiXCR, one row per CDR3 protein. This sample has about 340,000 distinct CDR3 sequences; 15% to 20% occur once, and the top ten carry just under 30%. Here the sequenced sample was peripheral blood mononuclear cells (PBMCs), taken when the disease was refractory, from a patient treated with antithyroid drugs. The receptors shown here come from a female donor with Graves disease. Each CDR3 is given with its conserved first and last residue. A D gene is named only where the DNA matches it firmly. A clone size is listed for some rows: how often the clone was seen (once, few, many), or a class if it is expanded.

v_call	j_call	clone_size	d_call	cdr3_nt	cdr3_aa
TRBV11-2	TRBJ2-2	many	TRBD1	TGTGCCAGCCATTCAAACAGGGGGTTAACCGGGGAGCTGTTTTTT	CASHSNRGLTGELFF
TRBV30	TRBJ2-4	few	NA	TGTGCCTGGAACCGCAGGGAAGGCATTCAGTACTTC	CAWNRREGIQYF
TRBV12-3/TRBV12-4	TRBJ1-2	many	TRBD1	TGTGCCAGCAGTTACCGGACAGGGGACGACTATGGCTACACCTTC	CASSYRTGDDYGYTF
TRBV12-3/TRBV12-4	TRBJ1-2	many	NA	TGTGCCAGCAGTGCGAGGGGACGGAACTATGGCTACACCTTC	CASSARGRNYGYTF
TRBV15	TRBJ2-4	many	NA	TGTGCCACCAGCAGAGTGGTGCTAGCCAAAAACATTCAGTACTTC	CATSRVVLAKNIQYF
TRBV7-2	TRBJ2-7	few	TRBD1	TGTGCCAGCAGCCCGGACAGGGCAACCTACGAGCAGTACTTC	CASSPDRATYEQYF
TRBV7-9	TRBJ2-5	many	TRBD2	TGTGCCAGCAGACAAGGCGGACTAGCGGGGTCGCAAGAGACCCAGTACTTC	CASRQGGLAGSQETQYF
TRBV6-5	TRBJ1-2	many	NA	TGTGCCAGCAGTTACGCTGGCTATGGCTACACCTTC	CASSYAGYGYTF
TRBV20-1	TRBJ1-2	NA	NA	TGCAGTGCTAGAGATCTTTTCGGTCCCTTGGCAAGTTATGGCTACACCTTC	CSARDLFGPLASYGYTF
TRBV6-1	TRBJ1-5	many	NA	TGTGCCAGCAGGTCGGTTCCCAATCAGCCCCAGCATTTT	CASRSVPNQPQHF
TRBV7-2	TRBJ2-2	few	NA	TGTGCCAGCAGCTTACTCCTCCGTCTACAGGGACCCGGGAAGCTGTTTTTT	CASSLLLRLQGPGKLFF
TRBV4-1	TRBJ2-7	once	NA	TGCGCCAGCAGCCAGCCGGTCTCGGGGACCTACGAGCAGTACTTC	CASSQPVSGTYEQYF
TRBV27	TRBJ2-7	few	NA	TGTGCCAGCAGTTTCCTCAGCTCCTACGAGCAGTACTTC	CASSFLSSYEQYF
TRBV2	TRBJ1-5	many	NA	TGTGCCAGCATGAAAGGGGCCTCCGTTCAGCCCCAGCATTTT	CASMKGASVQPQHF
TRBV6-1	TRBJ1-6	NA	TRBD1	TGTGCCAGCAGCCCAAGACAGGGAATCCATTCACCCCTCCACTTT	CASSPRQGIHSPLHF
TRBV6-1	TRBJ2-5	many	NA	TGTGCCAGCAGGGAACTTGGGGGATCTGAAGAGACCCAGTACTTC	CASRELGGSEETQYF
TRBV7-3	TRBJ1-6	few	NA	TGTGCCAGCTCAAGCGGCGGCAATTCACCCCTCCACTTT	CASSSGGNSPLHF
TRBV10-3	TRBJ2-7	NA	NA	TGTGCCATCAGTGAGAGAAAAACGGAAGCCTACGAGCAGTACTTC	CAISERKTEAYEQYF
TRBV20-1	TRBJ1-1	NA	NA	TGCAGTGCTGACGGGTCCGAACATACGCGGATAATGAACACTGAAGCTTTCTTT	CSADGSEHTRIMNTEAFF
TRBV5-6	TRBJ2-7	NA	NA	TGTGCCAGTACAATTTTAGGACGGGACGGCGCCTACGAGCAGTACTTC	CASTILGRDGAYEQYF
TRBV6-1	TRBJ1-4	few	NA	TGTGCCAGCCTAAGGGGCACAGCAACTAATGAAAAACTGTTTTTT	CASLRGTATNEKLFF
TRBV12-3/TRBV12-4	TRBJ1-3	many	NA	TGTGCCAGCAGTTTATTACAGGGCTCTGGAAACACCATATATTTT	CASSLLQGSGNTIYF
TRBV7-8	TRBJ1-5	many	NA	TGTGCCAGCAGCTTAGCGCTTTATAGCAATCAGCCCCAGCATTTT	CASSLALYSNQPQHF
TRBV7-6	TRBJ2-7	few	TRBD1	TGTGCCAGCAGCCATGGGACAGGGCCCGGGGAAGAGCAGTACTTC	CASSHGTGPGEEQYF
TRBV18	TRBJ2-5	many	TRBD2	TGTGCCAGCTCACCCCCCGGACTAGAGGAAGAGACCCAGTACTTC	CASSPPGLEEETQYF
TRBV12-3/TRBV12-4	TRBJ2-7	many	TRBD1	TGTGCCAGCAGTTTCGACAGGGCCTACGAGCAGTACTTC	CASSFDRAYEQYF
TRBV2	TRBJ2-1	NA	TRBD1	TGTGCCAGCAGACAGGGGACAATCTCCTACAATGAGCAGTTCTTC	CASRQGTISYNEQFF
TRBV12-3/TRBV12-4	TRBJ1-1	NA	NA	TGTGCCAGCAGTTTAGCGGCCCTTGAAGCTTTCTTT	CASSLAALEAFF
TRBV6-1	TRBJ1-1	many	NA	TGTGCCAGCACCTCGAGGGAAGGGGCGAACACTGAAGCTTTCTTT	CASTSREGANTEAFF
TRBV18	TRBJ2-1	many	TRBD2	TGTGCCAGCTCCACGGACAGCGGGGGGTACAGTGAGCAGTTCTTC	CASSTDSGGYSEQFF
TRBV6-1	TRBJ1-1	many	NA	TGTGCCAGCAGGAAGAACACTGAAGCTTTCTTT	CASRKNTEAFF
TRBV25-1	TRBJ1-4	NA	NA	TGTGCCAGCAGTGAACAGGGAGGTAATGAAAAACTGTTTTTT	CASSEQGGNEKLFF
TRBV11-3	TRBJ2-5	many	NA	TGTGCCAGCAGCCTCCCCAGCCAAGAGACCCAGTACTTC	CASSLPSQETQYF
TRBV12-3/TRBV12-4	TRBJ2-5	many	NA	TGTGCCAGCAGTTTGGAGGGGGCATGGGAGACCCAGTACTTC	CASSLEGAWETQYF
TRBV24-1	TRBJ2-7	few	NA	TGTGCCACCAGTGCGCTAGGGGAGCAGTACTTC	CATSALGEQYF
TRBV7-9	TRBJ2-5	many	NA	TGTGCCAGCAGCTTAGCAGGCAGCTACCAAGAGACCCAGTACTTC	CASSLAGSYQETQYF
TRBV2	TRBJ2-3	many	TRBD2	TGTGCCAGCAGCCTCCTTAGCGGGGTCGACACAGATACGCAGTATTTT	CASSLLSGVDTDTQYF
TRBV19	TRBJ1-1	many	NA	TGTGCCAGTAGTTCCCTCGGAACGAGCGGCACTGAAGCTTTCTTT	CASSSLGTSGTEAFF
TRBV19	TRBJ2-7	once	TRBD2	TGTGCCTGTAGTATTCGCGGGGGGGCCAACTACGAGCAGTACTTC	CACSIRGGANYEQYF
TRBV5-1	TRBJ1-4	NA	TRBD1	TGCGCCAGCAGCTTGACAGGGGTGGGTGAAAAACTGTTTTTT	CASSLTGVGEKLFF
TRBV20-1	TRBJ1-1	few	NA	TGCAGTGCTAGACCCCGACTGACTGCTTTCTTT	CSARPRLTAFF
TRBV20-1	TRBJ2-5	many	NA	TGCAGTGCTAGAGATCGGGGGCGAGAGACCCAGTACTTC	CSARDRGRETQYF
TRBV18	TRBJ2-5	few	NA	TGTGCCAGCTCATGGGCAGGGCAAGAGACCCAGTACTTC	CASSWAGQETQYF
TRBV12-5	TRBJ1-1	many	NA	TGTGCTAGTGGTTTGCAGAAGAACACTGAAGCTTTCTTT	CASGLQKNTEAFF
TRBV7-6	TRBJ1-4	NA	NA	TGTGCCAGCAGCGAGATTAATGAAAAACTGTTTTTT	CASSEINEKLFF
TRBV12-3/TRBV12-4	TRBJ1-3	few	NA	TGTGCCAGCATCCAAAGGGCTGGAAACACCATATATTTT	CASIQRAGNTIYF
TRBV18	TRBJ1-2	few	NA	TGTGCCAGCTCCCGGACAGTCCCTGGGAGCAGCTATGGCTACACCTTC	CASSRTVPGSSYGYTF
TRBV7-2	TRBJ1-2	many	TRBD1	TGTGCCAGCAGCCTATCCCTAACAGGGGAAAGGTATGGCTACACCTTC	CASSLSLTGERYGYTF
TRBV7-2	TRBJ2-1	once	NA	TGTGCCAGCAGCCCGGGACCTGGCTCCTACAATGAGCAGTCCTTC	CASSPGPGSYNEQSF
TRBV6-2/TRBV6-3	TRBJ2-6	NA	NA	TGTGCCAGCAGTTTTCAGAACTCTGGGGCCAACGTCCTGACTTTC	CASSFQNSGANVLTF
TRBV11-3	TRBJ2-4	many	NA	TGTGCCAGCAGCTTAGCTTTCCCGGTATCCGTACAGTCCAAAAACATTCAGTACTTC	CASSLAFPVSVQSKNIQYF
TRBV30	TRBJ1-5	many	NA	TGTGCCTGGAGTGTACCAGGCGAAGACACACAGCCCCAGCATTTT	CAWSVPGEDTQPQHF
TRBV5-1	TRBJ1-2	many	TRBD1	TGCGCCAGCAGCTCGACAGGGGAGGTAGGGGGCTACACCTTC	CASSSTGEVGGYTF
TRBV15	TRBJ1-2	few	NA	TGTGCCACCAGCATGGGACGGAACTATGGCTACACCTTC	CATSMGRNYGYTF